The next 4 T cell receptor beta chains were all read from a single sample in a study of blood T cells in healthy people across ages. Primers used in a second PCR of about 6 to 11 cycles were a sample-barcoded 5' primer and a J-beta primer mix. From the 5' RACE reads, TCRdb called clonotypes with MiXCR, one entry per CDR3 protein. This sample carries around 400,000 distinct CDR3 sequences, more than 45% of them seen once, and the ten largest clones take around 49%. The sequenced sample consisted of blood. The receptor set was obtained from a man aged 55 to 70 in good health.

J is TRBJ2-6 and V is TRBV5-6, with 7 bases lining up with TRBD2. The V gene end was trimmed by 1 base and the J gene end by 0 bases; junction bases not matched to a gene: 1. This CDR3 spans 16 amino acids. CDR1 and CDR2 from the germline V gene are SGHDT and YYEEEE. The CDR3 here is CASSLRGGSGANVLTF. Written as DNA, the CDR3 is TGTGCCAGCAGCTTGCGCGGGGGCTCTGGGGCCAACGTCCTGACTTTC.

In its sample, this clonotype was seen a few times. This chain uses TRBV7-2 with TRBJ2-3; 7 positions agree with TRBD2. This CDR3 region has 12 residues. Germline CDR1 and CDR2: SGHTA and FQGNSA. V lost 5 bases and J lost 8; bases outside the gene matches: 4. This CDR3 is CASSLQRGTQYF. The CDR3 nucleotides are TGTGCCAGCAGCCTCCAGCGGGGTACGCAGTATTTT.

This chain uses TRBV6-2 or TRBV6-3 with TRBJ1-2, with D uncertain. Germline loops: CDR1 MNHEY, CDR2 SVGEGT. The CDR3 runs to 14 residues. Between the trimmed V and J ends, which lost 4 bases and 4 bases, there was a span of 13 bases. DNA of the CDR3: TGTGCCAGCAGTTTGGGCCTTCCCGTCTATGGCTACACCTTC. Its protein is CASSLGLPVYGYTF.

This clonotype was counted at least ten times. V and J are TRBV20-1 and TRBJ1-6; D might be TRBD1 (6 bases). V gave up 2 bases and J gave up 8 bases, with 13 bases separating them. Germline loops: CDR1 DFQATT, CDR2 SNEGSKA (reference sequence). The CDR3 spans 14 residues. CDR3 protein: CSARTGHGDSPLHF. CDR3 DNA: TGCAGTGCTAGAACGGGACACGGGGATTCACCCCTCCACTTT.